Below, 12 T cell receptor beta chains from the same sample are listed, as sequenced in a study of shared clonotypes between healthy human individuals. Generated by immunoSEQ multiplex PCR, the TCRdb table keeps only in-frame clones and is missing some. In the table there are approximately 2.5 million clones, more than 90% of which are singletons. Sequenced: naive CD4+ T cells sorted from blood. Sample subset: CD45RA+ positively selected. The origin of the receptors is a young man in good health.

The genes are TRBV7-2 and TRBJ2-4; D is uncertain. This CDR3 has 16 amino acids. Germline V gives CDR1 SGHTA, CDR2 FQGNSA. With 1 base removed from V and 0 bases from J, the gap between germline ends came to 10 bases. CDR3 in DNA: TGTGCCAGCAGCTTAGACTTAGGAATAGCCAAAAACATTCAGTACTTC. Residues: CASSLDLGIAKNIQYF.

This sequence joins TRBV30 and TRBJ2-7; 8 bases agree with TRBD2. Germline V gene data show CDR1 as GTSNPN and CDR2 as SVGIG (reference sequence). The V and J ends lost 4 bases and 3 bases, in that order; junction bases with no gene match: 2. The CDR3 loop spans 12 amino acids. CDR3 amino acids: CAWTAGGYEQYF. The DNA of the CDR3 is TGTGCCTGGACTGCGGGAGGCTACGAGCAGTACTTC.

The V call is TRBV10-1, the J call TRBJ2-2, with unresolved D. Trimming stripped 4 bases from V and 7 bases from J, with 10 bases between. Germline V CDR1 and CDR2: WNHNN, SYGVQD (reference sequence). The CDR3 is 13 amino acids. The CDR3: CASSVAIGGELFF. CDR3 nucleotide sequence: TGCGCCAGCAGTGTTGCAATCGGCGGGGAGCTGTTTTTT.

CDR3 in amino acids: CASSPGALKGYEQFF. The CDR3 DNA sequence: TGTGCCAGCAGCCCTGGGGCCCTCAAGGGATATGAGCAGTTCTTC. This chain links TRBV25-1 with TRBJ2-1; a weak D match, TRBD1 (5 bases). CDR1 is MGHDK, CDR2 SYGVNS, per germline. V was cut by 6 bases and J by 8 bases, with 20 bases left in between. The CDR3 totals 15 residues. Full variable domain (rest looked up from reference TRBV25-1 and TRBJ2-1): EADIYQTPRYLVIGTGKKITLECSQTMGHDKMYWYQQDPGMELHLIHYSYGVNSTEKGDLSSESTVSRIRTEHFPLTLESARPSHTSQYLCASSPGALKGYEQFFGPGTRLTVL.

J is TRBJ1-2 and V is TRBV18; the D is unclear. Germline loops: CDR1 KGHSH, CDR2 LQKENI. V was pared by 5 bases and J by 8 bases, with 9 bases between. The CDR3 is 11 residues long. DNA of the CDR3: TGTGCCAGCTCATCGACGGGGGGCTACACCTTC. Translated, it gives CASSSTGGYTF.

The CDR3 DNA reads TGCGCCAGCAGCCAATCCCTCGGGGCTAACTATGGCTACACCTTC. As protein: CASSQSLGANYGYTF. V and J are TRBV4-1 and TRBJ1-2; D remains unclear. CDR3 length: 15 amino acids. The germline gives CDR1 MGHRA, CDR2 YSYEKL. V was shortened by 2 bases and J by 0 bases, with 10 bases between the two germline ends.

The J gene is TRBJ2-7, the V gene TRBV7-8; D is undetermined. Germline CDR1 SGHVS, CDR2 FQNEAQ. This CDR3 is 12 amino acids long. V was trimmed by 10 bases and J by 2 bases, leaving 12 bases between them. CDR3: CATTPVPYEQYF. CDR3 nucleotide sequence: TGTGCCACCACCCCAGTTCCCTACGAGCAGTACTTC. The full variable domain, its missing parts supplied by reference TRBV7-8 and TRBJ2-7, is GAGVSQSPRYKVAKRGQDVALRCDPISGHVSLFWYQQALGQGPEFLTYFQNEAQLDKSGLPSDRFFAERPEGSVSTLKIQRTQQEDSAVYLCATTPVPYEQYFGPGTRLTVT.

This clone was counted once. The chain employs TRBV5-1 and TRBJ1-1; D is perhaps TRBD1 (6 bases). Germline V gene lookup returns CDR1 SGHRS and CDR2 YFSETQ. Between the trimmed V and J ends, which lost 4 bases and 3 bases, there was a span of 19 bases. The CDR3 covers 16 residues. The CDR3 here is CASSAGPGEGDTEAFF. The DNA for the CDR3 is TGCGCCAGCAGCGCGGGCCCAGGCGAGGGGGACACTGAAGCTTTCTTT.

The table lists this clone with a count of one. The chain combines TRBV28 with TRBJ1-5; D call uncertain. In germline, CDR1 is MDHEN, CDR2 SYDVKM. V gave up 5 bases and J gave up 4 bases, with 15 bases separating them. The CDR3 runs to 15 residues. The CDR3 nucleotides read TGTGCCAGCAGTGCGGCGGGAATAGGGAATCAGCCCCAGCATTTT. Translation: CASSAAGIGNQPQHF.

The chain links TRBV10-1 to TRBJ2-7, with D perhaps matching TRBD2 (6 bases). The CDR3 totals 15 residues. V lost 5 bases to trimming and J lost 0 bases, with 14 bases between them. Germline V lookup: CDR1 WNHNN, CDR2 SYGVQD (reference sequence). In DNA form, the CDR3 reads TGCGCCAGCAGTTCGGGACTTCCGAGCTCCTACGAGCAGTACTTC. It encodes CASSSGLPSSYEQYF.

CDR3 protein: CATSGGTVNEKLFF. The CDR3 DNA reads as TGTGCCACCAGCGGAGGGACCGTTAATGAAAAACTGTTTTTT. This chain joins TRBV15 and TRBJ1-4, with D possibly matching TRBD1 (5 bases). This CDR3 comprises 14 residues. In germline, CDR1 is LNHNV, CDR2 YYDKDF (reference sequence). V dropped 5 bases and J dropped 4 bases, with 11 bases sitting between them.

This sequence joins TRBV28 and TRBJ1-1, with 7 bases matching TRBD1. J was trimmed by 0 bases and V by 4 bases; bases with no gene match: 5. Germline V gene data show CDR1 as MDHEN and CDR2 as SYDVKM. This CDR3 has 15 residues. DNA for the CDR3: TGTGCCAGCAGTTCCCCGGGACAGATGAACACTGAAGCTTTCTTT. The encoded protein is CASSSPGQMNTEAFF.